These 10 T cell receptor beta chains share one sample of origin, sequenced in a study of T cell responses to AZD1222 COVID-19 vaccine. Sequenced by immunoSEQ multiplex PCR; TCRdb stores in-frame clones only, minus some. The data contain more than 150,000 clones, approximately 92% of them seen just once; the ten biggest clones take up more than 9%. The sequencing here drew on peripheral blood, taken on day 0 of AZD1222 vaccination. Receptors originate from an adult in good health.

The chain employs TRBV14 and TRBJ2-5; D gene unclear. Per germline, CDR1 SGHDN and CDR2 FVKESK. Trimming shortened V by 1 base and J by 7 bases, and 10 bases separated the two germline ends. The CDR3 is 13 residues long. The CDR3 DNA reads TGTGCCAGCAGCCAAGGCCGGCTTACGACCCAGTACTTC. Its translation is CASSQGRLTTQYF.

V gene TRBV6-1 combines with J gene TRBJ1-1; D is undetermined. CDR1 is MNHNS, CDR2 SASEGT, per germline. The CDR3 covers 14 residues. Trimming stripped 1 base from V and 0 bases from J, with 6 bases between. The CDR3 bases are TGTGCCAGCAGTGAAGACAGCATGAACACTGAAGCTTTCTTT. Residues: CASSEDSMNTEAFF.

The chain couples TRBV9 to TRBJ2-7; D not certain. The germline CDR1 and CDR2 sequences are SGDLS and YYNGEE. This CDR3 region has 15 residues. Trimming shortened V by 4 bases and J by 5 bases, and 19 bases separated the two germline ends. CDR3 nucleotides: TGTGCCAGCAGCTTCCGTGGCGCGTTTATCGACGAGCAGTACTTC. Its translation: CASSFRGAFIDEQYF.

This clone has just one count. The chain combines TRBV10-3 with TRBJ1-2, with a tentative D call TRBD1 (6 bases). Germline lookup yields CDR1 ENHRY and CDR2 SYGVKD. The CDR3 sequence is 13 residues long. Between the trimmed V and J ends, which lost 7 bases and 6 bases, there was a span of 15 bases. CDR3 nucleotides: TGTGCCATCATGGGGACATCCTTCAATGGCTACACCTTC. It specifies CAIMGTSFNGYTF.

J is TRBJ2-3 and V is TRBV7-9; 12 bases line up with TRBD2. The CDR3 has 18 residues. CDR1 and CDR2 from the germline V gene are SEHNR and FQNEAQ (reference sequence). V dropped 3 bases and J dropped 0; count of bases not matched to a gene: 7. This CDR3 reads CASSLTSGGRGSTDTQYF. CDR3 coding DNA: TGTGCCAGCAGCTTGACTAGCGGGGGCCGAGGGAGCACAGATACGCAGTATTTT. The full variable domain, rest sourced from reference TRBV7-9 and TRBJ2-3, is DTGVSQNPRHKITKRGQNVTFRCDPISEHNRLYWYRQTLGQGPEFLTYFQNEAQLEKSRLLSDRFSAERPKGSFSTLEIQRTEQGDSAMYLCASSLTSGGRGSTDTQYFGPGTRLTVL.

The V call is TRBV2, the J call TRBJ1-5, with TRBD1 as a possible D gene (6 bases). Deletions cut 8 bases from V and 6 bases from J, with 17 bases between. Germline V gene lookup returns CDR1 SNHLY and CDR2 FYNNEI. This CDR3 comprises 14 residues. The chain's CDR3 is CASGEQGEGQPQHF. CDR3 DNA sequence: TGTGCCAGCGGCGAACAGGGAGAAGGTCAGCCCCAGCATTTT.

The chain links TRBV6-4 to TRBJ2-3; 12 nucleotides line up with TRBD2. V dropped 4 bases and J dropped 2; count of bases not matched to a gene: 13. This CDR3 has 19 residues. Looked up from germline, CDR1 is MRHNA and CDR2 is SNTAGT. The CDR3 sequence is CASSASGTSGLGATDTQYF. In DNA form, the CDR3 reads TGTGCCAGCAGTGCCTCCGGGACTAGCGGGTTAGGGGCCACAGATACGCAGTATTTT.

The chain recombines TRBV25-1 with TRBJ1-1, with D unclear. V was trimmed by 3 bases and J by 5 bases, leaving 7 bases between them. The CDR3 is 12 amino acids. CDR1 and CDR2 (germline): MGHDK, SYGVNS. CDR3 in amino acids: CASSDLQTEAFF. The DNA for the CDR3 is TGTGCCAGCAGTGACCTCCAGACTGAAGCTTTCTTT.

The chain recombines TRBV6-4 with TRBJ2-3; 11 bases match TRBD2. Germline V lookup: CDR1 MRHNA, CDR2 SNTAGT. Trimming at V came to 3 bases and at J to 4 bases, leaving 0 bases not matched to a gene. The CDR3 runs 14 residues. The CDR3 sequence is CASSELAGADTQYF. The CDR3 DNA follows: TGTGCCAGCAGTGAACTAGCGGGAGCAGATACGCAGTATTTT.

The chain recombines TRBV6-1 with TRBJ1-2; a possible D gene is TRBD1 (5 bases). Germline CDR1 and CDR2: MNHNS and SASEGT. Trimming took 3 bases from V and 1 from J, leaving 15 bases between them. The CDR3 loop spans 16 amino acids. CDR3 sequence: CASSESRDPINYGYTF. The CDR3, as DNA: TGTGCCAGCAGTGAGTCCCGGGACCCGATTAACTATGGCTACACCTTC.